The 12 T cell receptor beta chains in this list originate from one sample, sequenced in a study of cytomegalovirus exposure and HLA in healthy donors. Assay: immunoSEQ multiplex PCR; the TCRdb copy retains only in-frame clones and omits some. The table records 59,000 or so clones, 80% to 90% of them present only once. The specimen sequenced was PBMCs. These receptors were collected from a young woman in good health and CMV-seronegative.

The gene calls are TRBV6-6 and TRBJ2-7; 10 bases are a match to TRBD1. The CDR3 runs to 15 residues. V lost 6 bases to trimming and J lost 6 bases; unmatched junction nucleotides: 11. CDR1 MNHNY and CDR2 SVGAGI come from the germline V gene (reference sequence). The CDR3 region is CASRSRDRGGGEQYF. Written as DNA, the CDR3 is TGTGCCAGCAGGTCTCGGGACAGGGGTGGGGGCGAGCAGTACTTC.

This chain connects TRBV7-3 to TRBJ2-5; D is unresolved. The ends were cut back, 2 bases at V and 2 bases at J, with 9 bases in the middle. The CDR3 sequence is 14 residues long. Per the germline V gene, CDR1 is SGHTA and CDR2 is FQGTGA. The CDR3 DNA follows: TGTGCCAGCAGCTTAGGGTCAGGTCAAGAGACCCAGTACTTC. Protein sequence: CASSLGSGQETQYF.

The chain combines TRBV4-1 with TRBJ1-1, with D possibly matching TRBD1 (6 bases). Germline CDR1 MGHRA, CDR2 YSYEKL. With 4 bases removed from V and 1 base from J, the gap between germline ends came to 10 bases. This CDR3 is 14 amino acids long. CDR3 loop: CASSLSTGNTEAFF. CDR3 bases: TGCGCCAGCAGCCTCTCGACAGGGAACACTGAAGCTTTCTTT.

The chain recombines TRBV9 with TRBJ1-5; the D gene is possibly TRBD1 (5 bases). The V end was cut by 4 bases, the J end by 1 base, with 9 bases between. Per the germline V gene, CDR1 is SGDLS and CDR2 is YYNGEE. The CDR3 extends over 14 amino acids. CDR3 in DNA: TGTGCCAGCAGCCAGGAGGGGAGCAATCAGCCCCAGCATTTT. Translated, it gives CASSQEGSNQPQHF.

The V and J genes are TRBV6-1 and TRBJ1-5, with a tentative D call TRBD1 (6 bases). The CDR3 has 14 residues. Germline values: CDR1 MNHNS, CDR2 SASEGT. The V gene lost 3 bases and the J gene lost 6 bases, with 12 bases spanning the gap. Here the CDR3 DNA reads TGTGCCAGCAGTGAGGCAGGGGCTCCTCAGCCCCAGCATTTT. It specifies CASSEAGAPQPQHF.

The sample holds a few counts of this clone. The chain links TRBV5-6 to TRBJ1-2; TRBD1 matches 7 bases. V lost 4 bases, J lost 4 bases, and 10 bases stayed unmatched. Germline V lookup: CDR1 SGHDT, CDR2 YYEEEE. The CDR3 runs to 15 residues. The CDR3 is CASSPNLDRAYGYTF. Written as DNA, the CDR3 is TGTGCCAGCAGCCCAAACCTTGACAGGGCCTATGGCTACACCTTC.

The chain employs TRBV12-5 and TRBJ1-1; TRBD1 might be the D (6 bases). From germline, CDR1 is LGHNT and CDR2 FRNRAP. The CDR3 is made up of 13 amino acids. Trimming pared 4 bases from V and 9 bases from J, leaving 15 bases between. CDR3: CASGSPPGGQAFF. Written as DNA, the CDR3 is TGTGCTAGTGGTTCCCCCCCGGGGGGCCAAGCTTTCTTT. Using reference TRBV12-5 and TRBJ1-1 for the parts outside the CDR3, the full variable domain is DARVTQTPRHKVTEMGQEVTMRCQPILGHNTVFWYRQTMMQGLELLAYFRNRAPLDDSGMPKDRFSAEMPDATLATLKIQPSEPRDSAVYFCASGSPPGGQAFFGQGTRLTVV.

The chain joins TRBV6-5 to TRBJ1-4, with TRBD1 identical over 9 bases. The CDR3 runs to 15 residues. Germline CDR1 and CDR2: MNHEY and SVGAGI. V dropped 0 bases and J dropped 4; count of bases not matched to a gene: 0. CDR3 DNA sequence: TGTGCCAGCAGTTACTCGGGACAGGGTAATGAAAAACTGTTTTTT. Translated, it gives CASSYSGQGNEKLFF.

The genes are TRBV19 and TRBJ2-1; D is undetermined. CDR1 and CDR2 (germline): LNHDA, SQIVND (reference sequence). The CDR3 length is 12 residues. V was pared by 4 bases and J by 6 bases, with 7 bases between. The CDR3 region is CASSTGLNEQFF. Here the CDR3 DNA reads TGTGCCAGTAGTACGGGTCTCAATGAGCAGTTCTTC.

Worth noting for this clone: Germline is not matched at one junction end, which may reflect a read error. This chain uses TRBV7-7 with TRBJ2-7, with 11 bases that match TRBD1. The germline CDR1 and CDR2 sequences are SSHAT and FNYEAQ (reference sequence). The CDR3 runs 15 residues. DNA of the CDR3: TGTGCTAGCAGCTTAGGACAGGGGGCAGCCTACGAGCAGTACTTC. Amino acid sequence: CASSLGQGAAYEQYF.

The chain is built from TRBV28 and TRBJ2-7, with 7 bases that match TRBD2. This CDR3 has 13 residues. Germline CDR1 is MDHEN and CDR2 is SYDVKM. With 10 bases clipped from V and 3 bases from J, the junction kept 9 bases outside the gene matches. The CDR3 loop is CATGYSGYYEQYF. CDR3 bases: TGTGCCACCGGGTATAGCGGGTACTACGAGCAGTACTTC.

CDR3 nucleotides: TGTGCCAGCAGCTTGGTGTTAGCGGGGGGACATGAGCAGTTCTTC. The encoded protein is CASSLVLAGGHEQFF. This chain links TRBV5-6 with TRBJ2-1; TRBD2 matches at 10 bases. There are 15 residues in the CDR3. The junction had 5 bases not matched to a gene; V was cut back by 0 bases and J by 8 bases. Germline CDR1 reads SGHDT; CDR2 reads YYEEEE.